Listed below are T cell receptor beta chains from one sample, sequenced in a study of T cell clonotyping in hematopoietic cell transplantation. Repertoires were generated with immunoSEQ multiplex PCR, while TCRdb's copy carries only in-frame clones and drops some. The data show roughly 28,000 clones, 85% to 95% seen once. The sample here was peripheral blood mononuclear cells, taken before stem cell transplant. These receptors originate from a man in his fifties or sixties with acute myeloid leukemia. Some clones in this sample may be carry-over from other donors' samples. Each CDR3 is given with its conserved first and last residue. D genes are given only for firm matches. Expanded clones get a size class; other rows say once, few or many, or leave the size out.

d_gene: .; v_gene: TRBV11-3; j_gene: TRBJ2-1; abundance: .; CDR3aa: CASSPGSSYNEQFF; CDR3nt: TGTGCCAGCAGCCCAGGGAGCTCCTACAATGAGCAGTTCTTC
d_gene: TRBD1; v_gene: TRBV9; j_gene: TRBJ1-2; abundance: .; CDR3aa: CASSPTLDRGYGYTF; CDR3nt: TGTGCCAGCAGCCCAACCTTGGACAGGGGATATGGCTACACCTTC
d_gene: .; v_gene: TRBV5-1; j_gene: TRBJ1-1; abundance: .; CDR3aa: CASSFDSSTEAFF; CDR3nt: TGCGCCAGCAGCTTCGACAGTTCCACTGAAGCTTTCTTT
d_gene: .; v_gene: TRBV30; j_gene: TRBJ1-3; abundance: .; CDR3aa: CAWAGGNTIYF; CDR3nt: TGTGCCTGGGCTGGGGGGAACACCATATATTTT
d_gene: .; v_gene: TRBV5-6; j_gene: TRBJ2-7; abundance: .; CDR3aa: CASSLLSYEQYF; CDR3nt: TGTGCCAGCAGCTTGCTTTCCTACGAGCAGTACTTC
d_gene: TRBD2; v_gene: TRBV4-2; j_gene: TRBJ2-5; abundance: .; CDR3aa: CASSQGRGTSGATIQETQYF; CDR3nt: TGTGCCAGCAGCCAAGGAAGAGGGACTAGCGGGGCGACTATCCAAGAGACCCAGTACTTC
d_gene: .; v_gene: TRBV29-1; j_gene: TRBJ1-2; abundance: .; CDR3aa: CSVPRLRTDSNYGYTF; CDR3nt: TGCAGCGTTCCGCGCCTAAGGACTGACTCTAACTATGGCTACACCTTC
d_gene: .; v_gene: TRBV27; j_gene: TRBJ1-5; abundance: .; CDR3aa: CASSQRAGQPQHF; CDR3nt: TGTGCCAGCAGTCAAAGGGCGGGTCAGCCCCAGCATTTT
d_gene: .; v_gene: TRBV7-2; j_gene: TRBJ2-7; abundance: .; CDR3aa: CASSSISHGPWAF; CDR3nt: TGTGCCAGCAGCAGTATATCCCACGGACCTTGGGCTTTC
d_gene: TRBD2; v_gene: TRBV4-2; j_gene: TRBJ2-5; abundance: .; CDR3aa: CASSQDGPAGAGETQYF; CDR3nt: TGTGCCAGCAGCCAAGATGGCCCAGCGGGGGCGGGAGAGACCCAGTACTTC
d_gene: TRBD1; v_gene: TRBV23-1; j_gene: TRBJ2-7; abundance: .; CDR3aa: CASSPRQGGEQYF; CDR3nt: TGCGCCAGCAGCCCCCGACAGGGTGGTGAGCAGTACTTC
d_gene: .; v_gene: TRBV19; j_gene: TRBJ1-5; abundance: .; CDR3aa: CASSSGSAGNQPQHF; CDR3nt: TGTGCCAGTAGTTCCGGGTCAGCGGGCAATCAGCCCCAGCATTTT
d_gene: .; v_gene: TRBV5-6; j_gene: TRBJ2-7; abundance: few; CDR3aa: CASLGQGSYEQYF; CDR3nt: TGTGCCTCCTTGGGCCAGGGCTCCTACGAGCAGTACTTC
d_gene: .; v_gene: TRBV7-2; j_gene: TRBJ2-7; abundance: .; CDR3aa: CASSLAVPPYEQYF; CDR3nt: TGTGCCAGCAGCTTAGCGGTCCCCCCCTACGAGCAGTACTTC
d_gene: .; v_gene: TRBV7-9; j_gene: TRBJ2-5; abundance: .; CDR3aa: CASSPGAGGTLYQETQYF; CDR3nt: TGTGCCAGCAGCCCAGGGGCAGGGGGGACTTTATACCAAGAGACCCAGTACTTC
d_gene: .; v_gene: TRBV19; j_gene: TRBJ2-7; abundance: .; CDR3aa: CASSMGRAGEQYF; CDR3nt: TGTGCCAGTAGTATGGGACGAGCCGGCGAGCAGTACTTC
d_gene: .; v_gene: TRBV6-6; j_gene: TRBJ1-1; abundance: .; CDR3aa: CASSYSGDNTEAFF; CDR3nt: TGTGCCAGCAGTTACTCGGGGGACAACACTGAAGCTTTCTTT
d_gene: .; v_gene: TRBV4-1; j_gene: TRBJ1-4; abundance: .; CDR3aa: CASSQDTGRANEKLFF; CDR3nt: TGCGCCAGCAGCCAAGATACGGGGAGGGCTAATGAAAAACTGTTTTTT
d_gene: .; v_gene: TRBV6-5; j_gene: TRBJ1-1; abundance: .; CDR3aa: CASRNPRRTEAFF; CDR3nt: TGTGCCAGCAGAAACCCCCGGAGAACTGAAGCTTTCTTT
d_gene: TRBD1; v_gene: TRBV5-1; j_gene: TRBJ2-2; abundance: .; CDR3aa: CASSSQGQHTGELFF; CDR3nt: TGCGCCAGCAGCTCACAGGGGCAGCACACCGGGGAGCTGTTTTTT
d_gene: .; v_gene: TRBV6-5; j_gene: TRBJ1-3; abundance: .; CDR3aa: CASSDRLSGNTIYF; CDR3nt: TGTGCCAGCAGTGACCGTCTCTCTGGAAACACCATATATTTT
d_gene: .; v_gene: TRBV2; j_gene: TRBJ2-7; abundance: .; CDR3aa: CASQMLNSYEQYF; CDR3nt: TGTGCCAGCCAGATGTTAAACAGCTACGAGCAGTACTTC
d_gene: .; v_gene: TRBV4-3; j_gene: TRBJ1-2; abundance: .; CDR3aa: CASSQEPAGGPYGYTF; CDR3nt: TGCGCCAGCAGCCAAGAACCCGCGGGGGGTCCGTATGGCTACACCTTC
d_gene: .; v_gene: TRBV28; j_gene: TRBJ1-2; abundance: .; CDR3aa: CASVDGRYGYTF; CDR3nt: TGTGCCAGTGTGGACGGTCGCTATGGCTACACCTTC
d_gene: .; v_gene: TRBV9; j_gene: TRBJ1-4; abundance: once; CDR3aa: CASSVGIGGSANEKLFF; CDR3nt: TGTGCCAGCAGCGTAGGGATCGGGGGATCCGCTAATGAAAAACTGTTTTTT
d_gene: .; v_gene: TRBV9; j_gene: TRBJ2-7; abundance: .; CDR3aa: CASSVGTGFSYEQYF; CDR3nt: TGTGCCAGCAGCGTAGGAACAGGGTTCTCCTACGAGCAGTACTTC
d_gene: .; v_gene: TRBV19; j_gene: TRBJ2-7; abundance: .; CDR3aa: CASSTPGLSLSEQYF; CDR3nt: TGTGCCAGTAGTACCCCGGGACTCTCCCTCAGCGAGCAGTACTTC
d_gene: TRBD1; v_gene: TRBV19; j_gene: TRBJ1-2; abundance: .; CDR3aa: CASSSTTGGAGYTF; CDR3nt: TGTGCCAGTAGTTCTACGACAGGGGGCGCGGGCTACACCTTC
d_gene: .; v_gene: TRBV6-1; j_gene: TRBJ1-2; abundance: .; CDR3aa: CASSEQDGPYGYTF; CDR3nt: TGTGCCAGCAGTGAGCAGGACGGTCCCTATGGCTACACCTTC
d_gene: TRBD1; v_gene: TRBV10-1; j_gene: TRBJ2-7; abundance: .; CDR3aa: CASSDTTQGDPYEQYF; CDR3nt: TGCGCCAGCAGTGATACAACACAGGGGGATCCCTACGAGCAGTACTTC
d_gene: .; v_gene: TRBV5-6; j_gene: TRBJ1-1; abundance: .; CDR3aa: CASSLPGVMGTEAFF; CDR3nt: TGTGCCAGCAGCCTGCCTGGTGTGATGGGGACTGAAGCTTTCTTT
d_gene: .; v_gene: TRBV2; j_gene: TRBJ1-1; abundance: .; CDR3aa: CASSVGWNTEAFF; CDR3nt: TGTGCCAGCAGTGTCGGGTGGAACACTGAAGCTTTCTTT
d_gene: .; v_gene: TRBV9; j_gene: TRBJ1-5; abundance: .; CDR3aa: CASSPQGGGPDQPQHF; CDR3nt: TGTGCCAGCAGCCCACAAGGGGGGGGGCCGGATCAGCCCCAGCATTTT
d_gene: .; v_gene: TRBV27; j_gene: TRBJ1-2; abundance: .; CDR3aa: CASSRGYGYTF; CDR3nt: TGTGCCAGCAGTAGGGGCTATGGCTACACCTTC
d_gene: TRBD2; v_gene: TRBV7-9; j_gene: TRBJ2-5; abundance: .; CDR3aa: CASSWSGRRGETQYF; CDR3nt: TGTGCCAGCAGTTGGAGCGGGAGGCGGGGAGAGACCCAGTACTTC
d_gene: .; v_gene: TRBV2; j_gene: TRBJ1-2; abundance: once; CDR3aa: CASSSGPRYGYTF; CDR3nt: TGTGCCAGCAGTTCTGGACCGCGCTATGGCTACACCTTC
d_gene: TRBD1; v_gene: TRBV27; j_gene: TRBJ2-1; abundance: .; CDR3aa: CASSFSGQVYNEQFF; CDR3nt: TGTGCCAGCAGTTTCTCGGGACAGGTCTACAATGAGCAGTTCTTC
d_gene: TRBD1; v_gene: TRBV6-5; j_gene: TRBJ2-7; abundance: .; CDR3aa: CASSRDRVSYEQYF; CDR3nt: TGTGCCAGCAGTCGTGACAGGGTCAGCTACGAGCAGTACTTC
d_gene: TRBD1; v_gene: TRBV6-5; j_gene: TRBJ1-3; abundance: .; CDR3aa: CASSATGDSGNTIYF; CDR3nt: TGTGCCAGCAGTGCGACAGGGGACTCTGGAAACACCATATATTTT
d_gene: TRBD1; v_gene: TRBV5-1; j_gene: TRBJ2-3; abundance: .; CDR3aa: CASSIGQETDTQYF; CDR3nt: TGCGCCAGCAGCATAGGACAGGAGACAGATACGCAGTATTTT
d_gene: .; v_gene: TRBV28; j_gene: TRBJ1-1; abundance: .; CDR3aa: CASSLSRTYAAFF; CDR3nt: TGTGCCAGCAGTTTATCCCGGACCTACGCGGCTTTCTTT
d_gene: .; v_gene: TRBV30; j_gene: TRBJ1-5; abundance: .; CDR3aa: CAWSAGPTSNQPQHF; CDR3nt: TGTGCCTGGAGTGCCGGCCCTACTAGCAATCAGCCCCAGCATTTT
d_gene: .; v_gene: TRBV5-1; j_gene: TRBJ1-1; abundance: .; CDR3aa: CASSLGGLAGVGAFF; CDR3nt: TGCGCCAGCAGCTTGGGTGGGTTGGCAGGCGTTGGAGCTTTCTTT
d_gene: TRBD1; v_gene: TRBV7-9; j_gene: TRBJ1-6; abundance: .; CDR3aa: CASSPGQGGVPLHF; CDR3nt: TGTGCCAGCAGCCCGGGACAGGGCGGGGTACCCCTCCACTTT
d_gene: .; v_gene: TRBV7-9; j_gene: TRBJ1-2; abundance: .; CDR3aa: CASSLSGAAQRFGYTF; CDR3nt: TGTGCCAGCAGCTTAAGTGGAGCGGCTCAGCGCTTTGGCTACACCTTC
d_gene: .; v_gene: TRBV14; j_gene: TRBJ2-3; abundance: .; CDR3aa: CASSQNWMDTQYF; CDR3nt: TGTGCCAGCAGCCAAAATTGGATGGATACGCAGTATTTT
d_gene: TRBD1; v_gene: TRBV5-1; j_gene: TRBJ2-7; abundance: .; CDR3aa: CASSILPGQGGEQYF; CDR3nt: TGCGCCAGCAGTATCCTACCGGGACAGGGAGGCGAGCAGTACTTC
d_gene: TRBD2; v_gene: TRBV29-1; j_gene: TRBJ2-3; abundance: .; CDR3aa: CSVTTVSSGGSTDTQYF; CDR3nt: TGCAGCGTTACCACTGTCTCGAGCGGGGGTAGCACAGATACGCAGTATTTT
d_gene: .; v_gene: TRBV19; j_gene: TRBJ2-3; abundance: .; CDR3aa: CATKTDTQYF; CDR3nt: TGTGCCACCAAGACAGATACGCAGTATTTT
d_gene: .; v_gene: TRBV2; j_gene: TRBJ1-2; abundance: .; CDR3aa: CASSARYGYTF; CDR3nt: TGTGCCAGCAGTGCCCGTTATGGCTACACCTTC
d_gene: .; v_gene: TRBV19; j_gene: TRBJ1-6; abundance: .; CDR3aa: CASSIAGRSSYNSPLHF; CDR3nt: TGTGCCAGTAGTATTGCGGGGAGGAGCTCCTATAATTCACCCCTCCACTTT
d_gene: TRBD1; v_gene: TRBV2; j_gene: TRBJ1-3; abundance: .; CDR3aa: CASRVGTDSGNTIYF; CDR3nt: TGTGCCAGCAGGGTCGGGACAGACTCTGGAAACACCATATATTTT
d_gene: .; v_gene: TRBV28; j_gene: TRBJ2-7; abundance: .; CDR3aa: CASREQVPSYEQYF; CDR3nt: TGTGCCAGCAGGGAACAGGTTCCCTCCTACGAGCAGTACTTC
d_gene: .; v_gene: TRBV4-2; j_gene: TRBJ1-3; abundance: .; CDR3aa: CASSQGAPGLTGNTIYF; CDR3nt: TGTGCCAGCAGCCAAGGAGCCCCCGGACTTACTGGAAACACCATATATTTT